This T cell receptor beta chain was documented in a study of breast tumors, draining lymph nodes, adjacent tissues. The study, taken as a whole, reports: Tumors had less TCR diversity than lymph nodes, more than nontumor tissue.

This clonotype was seen ten or more times. What it binds is unknown. In germline, CDR1 is LGHNA, CDR2 YSLEER. CDR3 length: 16 residues. V was pared by 0 bases and J by 4 bases, with 4 bases of the junction left unmatched. TCRdb reanalysed the multiplex PCR reads using MiXCR and keeps one entry per CDR3 protein. The sample holds some 150,000 distinct CDR3 sequences, approximately 20% seen once. Breast cancer patients provided tissue from their axillary draining lymph nodes. The TCR comes from a female donor with breast cancer. Some clones in this sample may be carry-over from other donors' samples. The specimen was axillary lymph node tissue. This chain uses TRBV4-3 with TRBJ2-7, with 12 bases matching TRBD2. This CDR3 reads CASSQEVLAGGYEQYF. In DNA, the CDR3 is TGCGCCAGCAGCCAAGAGGTGCTAGCGGGGGGGTACGAGCAGTACTTC.